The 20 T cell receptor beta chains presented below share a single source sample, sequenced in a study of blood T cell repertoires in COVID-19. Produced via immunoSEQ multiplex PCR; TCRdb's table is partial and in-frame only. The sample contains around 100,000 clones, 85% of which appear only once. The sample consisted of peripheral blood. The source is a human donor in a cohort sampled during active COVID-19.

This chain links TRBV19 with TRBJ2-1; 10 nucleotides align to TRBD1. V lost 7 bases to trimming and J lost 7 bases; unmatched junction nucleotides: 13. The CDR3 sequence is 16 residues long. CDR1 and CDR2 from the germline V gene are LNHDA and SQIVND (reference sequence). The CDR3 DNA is TGTGCCAGTACCTTCGGCCGGGACAGGGGACAAAATGAGCAGTTCTTC. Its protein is CASTFGRDRGQNEQFF.

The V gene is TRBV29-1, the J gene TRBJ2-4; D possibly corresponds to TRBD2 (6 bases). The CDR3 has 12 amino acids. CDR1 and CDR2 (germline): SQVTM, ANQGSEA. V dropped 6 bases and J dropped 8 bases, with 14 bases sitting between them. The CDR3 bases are TGCAGCGTCCTGGAGGGAGGAGACATTCAGTACTTC. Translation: CSVLEGGDIQYF.

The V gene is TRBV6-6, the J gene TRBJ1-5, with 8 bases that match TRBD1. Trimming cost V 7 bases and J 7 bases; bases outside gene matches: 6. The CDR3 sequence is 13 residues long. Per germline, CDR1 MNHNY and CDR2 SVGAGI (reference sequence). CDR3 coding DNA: TGTGCCAGCATAACAGGGGGGGGGCAGCCCCAGCATTTT. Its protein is CASITGGGQPQHF.

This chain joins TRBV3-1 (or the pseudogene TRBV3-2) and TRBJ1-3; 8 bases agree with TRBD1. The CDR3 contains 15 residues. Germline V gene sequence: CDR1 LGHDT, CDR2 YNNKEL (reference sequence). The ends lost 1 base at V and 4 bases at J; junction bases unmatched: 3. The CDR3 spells CASSQVRGPGNTIYF. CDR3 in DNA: TGTGCCAGCAGCCAAGTCAGGGGGCCAGGAAACACCATATATTTT.

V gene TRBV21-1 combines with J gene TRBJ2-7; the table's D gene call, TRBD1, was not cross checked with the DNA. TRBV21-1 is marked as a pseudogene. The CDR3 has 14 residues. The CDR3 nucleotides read TGTGCCAGCAGCAAAGGGACAGGGTCCTACGAGCAGTACTTC. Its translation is CASSKGTGSYEQYF.

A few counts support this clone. The CDR3 nucleotides are TGTGCCACCAGCAGAGATCCGACATCGGAAAAACTGTTTTTT. As protein: CATSRDPTSEKLFF. The J gene is TRBJ1-4, the V gene TRBV15; D is unclear. Germline V lookup: CDR1 LNHNV, CDR2 YYDKDF (reference sequence). The CDR3 has 14 amino acids. V gave up 0 bases and J gave up 8 bases, with 10 bases separating them.

CDR3 loop: CASIGDITDTQYF. In nucleotides, the CDR3 is TGTGCCAGCATTGGGGACATCACAGATACGCAGTATTTT. V usage is TRBV6-5 and J usage is TRBJ2-3; a weak D match, TRBD1 (6 bases). Germline V gives CDR1 MNHEY, CDR2 SVGAGI. The V and J ends lost 7 bases and 2 bases respectively, with 10 bases between them. The CDR3 has 13 amino acids.

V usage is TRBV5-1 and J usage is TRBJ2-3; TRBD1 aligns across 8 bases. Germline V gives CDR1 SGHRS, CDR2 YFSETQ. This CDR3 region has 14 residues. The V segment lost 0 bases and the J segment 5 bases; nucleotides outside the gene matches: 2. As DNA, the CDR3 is TGCGCCAGCAGCTTGGGCGGGACAGGAGATACGCAGTATTTT. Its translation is CASSLGGTGDTQYF.

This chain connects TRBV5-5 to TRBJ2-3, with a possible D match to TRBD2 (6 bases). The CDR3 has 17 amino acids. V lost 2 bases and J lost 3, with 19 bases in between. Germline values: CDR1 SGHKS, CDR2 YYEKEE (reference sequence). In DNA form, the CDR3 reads TGTGCCAGCAGCTTCAGAATGGGCGGGGTTGGGACAGATACGCAGTATTTT. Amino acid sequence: CASSFRMGGVGTDTQYF.

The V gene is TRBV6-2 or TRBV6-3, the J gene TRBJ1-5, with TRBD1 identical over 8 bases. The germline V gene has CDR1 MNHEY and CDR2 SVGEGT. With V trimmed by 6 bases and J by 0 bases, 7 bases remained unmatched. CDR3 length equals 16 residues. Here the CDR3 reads CASSRTGSYSNQPQHF. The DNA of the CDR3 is TGTGCCAGCAGCAGGACAGGGTCCTATAGCAATCAGCCCCAGCATTTT.

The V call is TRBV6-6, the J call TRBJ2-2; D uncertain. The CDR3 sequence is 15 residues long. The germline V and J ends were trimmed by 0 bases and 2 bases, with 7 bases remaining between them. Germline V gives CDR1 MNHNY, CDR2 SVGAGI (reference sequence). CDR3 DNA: TGTGCCAGCAGTTACTCGATTAGCAACACCGGGGAGCTGTTTTTT. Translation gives CASSYSISNTGELFF.

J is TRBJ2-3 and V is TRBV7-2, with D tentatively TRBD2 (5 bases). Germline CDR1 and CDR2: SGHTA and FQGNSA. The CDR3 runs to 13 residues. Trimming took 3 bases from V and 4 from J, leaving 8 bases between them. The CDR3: CASSFPGADTQYF. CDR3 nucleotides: TGTGCCAGCAGCTTCCCCGGGGCAGATACGCAGTATTTT.

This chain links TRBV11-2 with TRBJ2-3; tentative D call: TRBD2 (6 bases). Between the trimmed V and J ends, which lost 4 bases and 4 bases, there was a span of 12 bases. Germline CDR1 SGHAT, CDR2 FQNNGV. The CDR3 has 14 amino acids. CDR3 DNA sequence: TGTGCCAGCAGCTCCGGGACTTTGGCAGATACGCAGTATTTT. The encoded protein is CASSSGTLADTQYF.

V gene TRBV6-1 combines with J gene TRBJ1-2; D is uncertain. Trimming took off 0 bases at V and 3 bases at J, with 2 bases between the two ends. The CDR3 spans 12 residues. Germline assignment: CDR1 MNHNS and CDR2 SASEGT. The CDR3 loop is CASSEAYYGYTF. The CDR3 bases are TGTGCCAGCAGTGAAGCCTACTATGGCTACACCTTC.

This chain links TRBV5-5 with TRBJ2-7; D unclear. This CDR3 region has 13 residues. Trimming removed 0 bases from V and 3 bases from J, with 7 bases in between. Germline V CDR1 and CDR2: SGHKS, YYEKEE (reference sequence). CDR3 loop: CASSLVSSYEQYF. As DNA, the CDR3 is TGTGCCAGCAGCTTGGTTTCCAGCTACGAGCAGTACTTC.

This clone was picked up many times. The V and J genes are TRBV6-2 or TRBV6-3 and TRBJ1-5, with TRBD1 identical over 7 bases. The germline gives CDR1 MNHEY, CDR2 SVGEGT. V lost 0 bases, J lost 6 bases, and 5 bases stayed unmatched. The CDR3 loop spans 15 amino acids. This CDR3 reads CASSYSEGAGQPQHF. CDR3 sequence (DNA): TGTGCCAGCAGTTACTCAGAGGGGGCCGGTCAGCCCCAGCATTTT.

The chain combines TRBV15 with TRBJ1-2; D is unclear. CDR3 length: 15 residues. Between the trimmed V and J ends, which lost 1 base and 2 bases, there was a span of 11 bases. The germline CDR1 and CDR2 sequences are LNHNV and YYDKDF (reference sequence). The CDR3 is CATSRGREANYGYTF. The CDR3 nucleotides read TGTGCCACCAGCAGAGGGCGGGAAGCCAACTATGGCTACACCTTC.

The CDR3 here is CASSPLMTDHQPQHF. For the CDR3, the DNA is TGTGCCAGTAGTCCCCTCATGACAGACCATCAGCCCCAGCATTTT. V usage is TRBV19 and J usage is TRBJ1-5; D is perhaps TRBD1 (5 bases). V lost 5 bases and J lost 5, with 16 bases in between. The length of the CDR3 is 15 residues. Germline assignment: CDR1 LNHDA and CDR2 SQIVND (reference sequence).

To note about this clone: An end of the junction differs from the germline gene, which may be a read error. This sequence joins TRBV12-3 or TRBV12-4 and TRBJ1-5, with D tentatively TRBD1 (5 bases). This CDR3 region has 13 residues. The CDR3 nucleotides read TGTGCCAGCAGCTTAGACAGTTATCAGCCCCAGCATTTT. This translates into CASSLDSYQPQHF.

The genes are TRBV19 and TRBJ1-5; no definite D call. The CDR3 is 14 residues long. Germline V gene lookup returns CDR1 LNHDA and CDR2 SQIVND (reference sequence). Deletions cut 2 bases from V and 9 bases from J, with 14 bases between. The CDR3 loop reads CASSILGSSGPQHF. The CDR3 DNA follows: TGTGCCAGTAGTATACTGGGCTCGTCAGGGCCCCAGCATTTT.